Only a few counts were recorded for the clone carrying this T cell receptor (beta chain). Constant-region reverse primers amplified full-length variable regions, followed by semi-nested Nested Universal Primer A PCR. MiXCR, run by TCRdb on the 5' RACE reads, gives a single entry per CDR3 protein. The sample records around 57,000 distinct CDR3 sequences, roughly 28% being singletons. Memory CD4+ T cells were sorted as CD4+CD45RO+CD25- cells. Deletions cut 2 bases from V and 6 bases from J, with 10 bases between. Germline values: CDR1 SGHTA, CDR2 FQGTGA. The CDR3 is made up of 13 amino acids. Input material: tumor-infiltrating memory CD4+ T cells sorted from the breast tumor. Subset of the sample: memory CD4+ T cells, CD4+CD45RO+CD25-. This receptor was identified in a female donor with breast cancer. The rearrangement uses TRBV7-3 and TRBJ1-1, with D possibly being TRBD1 (5 bases). CDR3 DNA sequence: TGTGCCAGCAGCTTAGCGCAGGGAGCTGAAGCTTTCTTT. Its translation is CASSLAQGAEAFF.